This entry lists 17 T cell receptor beta chains sequenced from one sample in a study of blood T cell repertoires in COVID-19. The method was immunoSEQ multiplex PCR; TCRdb's version includes in-frame clones alone and lacks a portion of them. The repertoire includes approximately 36,000 clones, 75% to 85% of them detected once, and around two fifths sits in the top ten. The material sequenced was peripheral blood. The receptors were gathered from a human donor in a cohort sampled during active or convalescent COVID-19. The donor label of this sample is uncertain.

The rearrangement links TRBV27 to TRBJ1-5; 10 bases map to TRBD1. The CDR3 extends over 15 amino acids. Losses at the gene ends were 2 bases for V and 4 bases for J; bases not matched to a gene: 2. Germline V gene lookup returns CDR1 MNHEY and CDR2 SMNVEV (reference sequence). CDR3 sequence reads: CASSLRTGGNQPQHF. The CDR3 DNA is TGTGCCAGCAGTTTACGGACAGGGGGAAATCAGCCCCAGCATTTT.

V gene TRBV27 combines with J gene TRBJ2-2; D perhaps matches TRBD2 (6 bases). Trimming removed 0 bases at V and 4 bases at J, with 12 bases between. The germline V gene has CDR1 MNHEY and CDR2 SMNVEV (reference sequence). CDR3 length: 16 amino acids. The CDR3 coding sequence is TGTGCCAGCAGTTTATCTTCGGGAGTGAGCACCGGGGAGCTGTTTTTT. It specifies CASSLSSGVSTGELFF.

This rearrangement joins TRBV5-4 to TRBJ2-1; TRBD2 matches 13 bases. Germline V gene sequence: CDR1 SGHNT, CDR2 YYREEE (reference sequence). The V segment lost 0 bases and the J segment 9 bases; nucleotides outside the gene matches: 3. The CDR3 runs to 15 residues. This chain's CDR3 is CASSLVGTSGTEQFF. As DNA, the CDR3 is TGTGCCAGCAGCTTGGTAGGGACTAGCGGGACTGAGCAGTTCTTC.

The chain employs TRBV9 and TRBJ2-1; 13 bases agree with TRBD2. The CDR3 length is 16 residues. Germline CDR1 SGDLS, CDR2 YYNGEE. Trimming at V came to 4 bases and at J to 4 bases, leaving 5 bases not matched to a gene. This chain's CDR3 is CASSLRTSGGYNEQFF. The CDR3 DNA reads TGTGCCAGCAGCCTCAGGACTAGCGGGGGTTACAATGAGCAGTTCTTC.

J is TRBJ2-5 and V is TRBV12-3 or TRBV12-4, with 8 bases aligning to TRBD1. This CDR3 contains 13 residues. Losses at the gene ends were 6 bases for V and 4 bases for J; bases not matched to a gene: 4. The CDR3 region is CASSRTGRETQYF. CDR3 in DNA: TGTGCCAGCAGCCGGACAGGGCGAGAGACCCAGTACTTC.

A remark on this clone: Different DNA sequences within this sample yield the same CDR3. This sequence joins TRBV24-1 and TRBJ2-5; 11 bases align to TRBD2. Germline-derived CDR1 and CDR2 are KGHDR and SFDVKD. The CDR3 totals 16 residues. Trimming removed 0 bases from V and 1 base from J; junction bases left unmatched: 0. The CDR3 coding sequence is TGTGCCACCAGTGATTTGGGGACTAGCGGCCAAGAGACCCAGTACTTC. Its translation is CATSDLGTSGQETQYF.

The J gene is TRBJ2-7, the V gene TRBV18; TRBD2 matches 13 bases. The germline gives CDR1 KGHSH, CDR2 LQKENI. V was pared by 3 bases and J by 3 bases, with 2 bases of the junction left unmatched. CDR3 length: 15 residues. Here the CDR3 DNA reads TGTGCCAGCTCACCCTGGACTAGCGGGAGCTACGAGCAGTACTTC. It yields the protein CASSPWTSGSYEQYF.

This clone was seen only a few times. This chain connects TRBV24-1 to TRBJ1-4; no clear D. CDR3 length: 14 amino acids. CDR1 is KGHDR, CDR2 SFDVKD, per germline. V shed 11 bases and J shed 7 bases, with 19 bases lying between them. DNA of the CDR3: TGTGCCAGCTCTGGAGGGCCTCCCAGTGAAAAACTGTTTTTT. It codes for CASSGGPPSEKLFF.

The chain carries TRBV3-1 (or the pseudogene TRBV3-2) and TRBJ1-1, with 10 bases that match TRBD1. The CDR3 is 14 amino acids. The germline V gene encodes CDR1 LGHDT and CDR2 YNNKEL (reference sequence). J was trimmed by 8 bases and V by 4 bases; bases with no gene match: 7. For the CDR3, the DNA is TGTGCCAGCAGCCCGACAGGGGGCGCCTGGGAAGCTTTCTTT. It translates to CASSPTGGAWEAFF.

This chain uses TRBV7-3 with TRBJ2-1; TRBD2 aligns across 8 bases. V dropped 2 bases and J dropped 10; count of bases not matched to a gene: 7. The CDR3 loop spans 14 amino acids. Germline lookup yields CDR1 SGHTA and CDR2 FQGTGA. CDR3 loop: CASSLSAGALEQFF. For the CDR3, the DNA is TGTGCCAGCAGCTTATCAGCGGGAGCATTGGAGCAGTTCTTC. Based on the CDR3 plus reference TRBV7-3 and TRBJ2-1, the full variable domain is GAGVSQTPSNKVTEKGKYVELRCDPISGHTALYWYRQSLGQGPEFLIYFQGTGAADDSGLPNDRFFAVRPEGSVSTLKIQRTERGDSAVYLCASSLSAGALEQFFGPGTRLTVL.

This chain uses TRBV30 with TRBJ1-5; TRBD1 agrees at 8 bases. Trimming at V came to 5 bases and at J to 7 bases, leaving 4 bases not matched to a gene. The CDR3 covers 12 residues. Germline V gene sequence: CDR1 GTSNPN, CDR2 SVGIG (reference sequence). The CDR3 is CAWDRGQQPQHF. In DNA, the CDR3 is TGTGCCTGGGACAGGGGCCAACAGCCCCAGCATTTT.

The V gene is TRBV7-8, the J gene TRBJ2-1, with 13 bases that match TRBD2. The ends lost 8 bases at V and 10 bases at J; junction bases unmatched: 8. There are 14 residues in the CDR3. Germline V gene lookup returns CDR1 SGHVS and CDR2 FQNEAQ. In nucleotides, the CDR3 is TGTGCCAGCCGACTAGCGGGAGGCCCCATGGAGCAGTTCTTC. It encodes CASRLAGGPMEQFF.

The chain links TRBV4-2 to TRBJ1-2; D uncertain. The CDR3 spans 15 residues. Germline CDR1 and CDR2: LGHNA and YNFKEQ. V gave up 0 bases and J gave up 3 bases, with 11 bases separating them. The chain's CDR3 is CASSQDRDMDYGYTF. In DNA form, the CDR3 reads TGTGCCAGCAGCCAAGATCGCGACATGGACTATGGCTACACCTTC.

CDR3 residues: CASSLVASGGKLFF. CDR3 coding DNA: TGTGCCAGCAGCTTAGTGGCATCGGGGGGAAAACTGTTTTTT. The rearrangement joins TRBV11-2 to TRBJ1-4; maybe TRBD1 (5 bases). Trimming took 1 base from V and 10 from J, leaving 13 bases between them. The CDR3 totals 14 residues. Germline V lookup: CDR1 SGHAT, CDR2 FQNNGV.

The table lists this clone with a count of one. The chain recombines TRBV11-2 with TRBJ1-3; D is undetermined. This CDR3 region has 16 residues. V lost 0 bases and J lost 4, with 13 bases in between. Per the germline V gene, CDR1 is SGHAT and CDR2 is FQNNGV. The CDR3 here is CASSLEGVGRGNTIYF. CDR3 DNA sequence: TGTGCCAGCAGCTTAGAGGGCGTTGGAAGGGGAAACACCATATATTTT.

The gene calls are TRBV7-3 and TRBJ2-3; 15 nucleotides agree with TRBD2. This CDR3 has 17 amino acids. Trimming cost V 1 base and J 5 bases; bases outside gene matches: 4. Per germline, CDR1 SGHTA and CDR2 FQGTGA. CDR3 sequence (DNA): TGTGCCAGCAGCTTAAGCAGGGGACTAGCGGGAGGAGATACGCAGTATTTT. It translates to CASSLSRGLAGGDTQYF.

The V and J genes are TRBV4-3 and TRBJ2-2; 8 nucleotides match TRBD1. CDR1 is LGHNA and CDR2 is YSLEER in the germline V gene. The CDR3 sequence is 16 residues long. V was clipped by 0 bases and J by 7 bases; unmatched bases: 7. The CDR3 DNA follows: TGCGCCAGCAGCCAAGATACAGGACAGGGTTTCGGGGAGCTGTTTTTT. Translated: CASSQDTGQGFGELFF.